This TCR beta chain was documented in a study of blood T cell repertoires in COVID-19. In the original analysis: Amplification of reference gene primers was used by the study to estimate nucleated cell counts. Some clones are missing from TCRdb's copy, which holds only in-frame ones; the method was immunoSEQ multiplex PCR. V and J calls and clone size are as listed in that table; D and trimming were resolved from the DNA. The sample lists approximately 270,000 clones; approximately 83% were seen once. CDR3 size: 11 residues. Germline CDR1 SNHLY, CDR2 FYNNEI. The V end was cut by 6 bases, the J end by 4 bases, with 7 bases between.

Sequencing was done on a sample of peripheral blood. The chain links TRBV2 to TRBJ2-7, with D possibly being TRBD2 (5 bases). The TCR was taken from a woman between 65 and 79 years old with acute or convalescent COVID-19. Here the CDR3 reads CASRDWYEQYF. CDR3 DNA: TGTGCCAGCAGGGACTGGTACGAGCAGTACTTC.